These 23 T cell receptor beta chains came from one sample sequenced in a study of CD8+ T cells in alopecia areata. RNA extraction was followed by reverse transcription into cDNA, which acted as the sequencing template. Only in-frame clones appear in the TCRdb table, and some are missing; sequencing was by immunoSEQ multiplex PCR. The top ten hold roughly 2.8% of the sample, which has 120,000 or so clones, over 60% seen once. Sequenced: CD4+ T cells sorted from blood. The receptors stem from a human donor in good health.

CDR3 coding DNA: TGTGCCAGTAGAAGACAGGAGGGGACATGGAATGAGCAGTTCTTC. It encodes CASRRQEGTWNEQFF. The chain combines TRBV19 with TRBJ2-1; D may correspond to TRBD1 or TRBD2 (6 bases each). The CDR3 sequence is 15 residues long. Germline loops: CDR1 LNHDA, CDR2 SQIVND (reference sequence). The germline V and J ends were trimmed by 6 bases and 7 bases, with 19 bases remaining between them.

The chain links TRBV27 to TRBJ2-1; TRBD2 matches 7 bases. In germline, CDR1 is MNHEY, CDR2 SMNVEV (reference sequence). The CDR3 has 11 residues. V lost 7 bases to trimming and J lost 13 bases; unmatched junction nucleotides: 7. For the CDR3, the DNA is TGTGCCAGCACCAATGGACTAGACCAGTTCTTC. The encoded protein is CASTNGLDQFF.

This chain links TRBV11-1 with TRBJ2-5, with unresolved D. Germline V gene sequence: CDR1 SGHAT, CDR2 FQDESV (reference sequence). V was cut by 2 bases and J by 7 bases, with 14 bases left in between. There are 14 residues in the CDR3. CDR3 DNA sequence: TGTGCCAGCAGCTTATCTTACGGCCAGGTGACCCAGTACTTC. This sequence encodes CASSLSYGQVTQYF.

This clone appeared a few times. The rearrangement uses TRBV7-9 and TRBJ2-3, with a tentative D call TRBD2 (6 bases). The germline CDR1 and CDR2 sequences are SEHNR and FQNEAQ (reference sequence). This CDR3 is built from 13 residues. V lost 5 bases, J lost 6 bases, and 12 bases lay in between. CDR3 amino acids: CASSRYGGDTQYF. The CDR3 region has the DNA TGTGCCAGCAGCCGCTATGGAGGGGATACGCAGTATTTT.

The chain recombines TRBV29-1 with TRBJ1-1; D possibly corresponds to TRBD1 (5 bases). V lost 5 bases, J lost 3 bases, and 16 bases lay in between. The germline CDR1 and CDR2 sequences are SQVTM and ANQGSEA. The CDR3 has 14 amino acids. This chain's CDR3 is CSVRGTGLDTEAFF. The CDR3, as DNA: TGCAGCGTTAGGGGTACGGGGCTGGACACTGAAGCTTTCTTT.

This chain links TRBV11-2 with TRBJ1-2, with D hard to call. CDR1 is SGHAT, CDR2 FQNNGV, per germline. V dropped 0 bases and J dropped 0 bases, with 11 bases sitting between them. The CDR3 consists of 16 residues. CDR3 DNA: TGTGCCAGCAGCTTAGATTCGCACTCAGCTAACTATGGCTACACCTTC. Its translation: CASSLDSHSANYGYTF.

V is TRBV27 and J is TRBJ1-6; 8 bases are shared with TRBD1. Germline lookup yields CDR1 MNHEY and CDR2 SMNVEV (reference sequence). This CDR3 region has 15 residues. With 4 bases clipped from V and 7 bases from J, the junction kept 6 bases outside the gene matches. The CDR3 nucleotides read TGTGCCAGCAGTTCCGGACAGGGAGGCAATTCACCCCTCCACTTT. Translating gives CASSSGQGGNSPLHF.

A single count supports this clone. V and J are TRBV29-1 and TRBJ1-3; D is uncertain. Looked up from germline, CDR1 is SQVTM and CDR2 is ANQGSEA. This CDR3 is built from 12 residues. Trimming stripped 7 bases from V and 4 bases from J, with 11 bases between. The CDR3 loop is CSGWLGGNTIYF. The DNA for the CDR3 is TGCAGCGGGTGGCTTGGCGGAAACACCATATATTTT.

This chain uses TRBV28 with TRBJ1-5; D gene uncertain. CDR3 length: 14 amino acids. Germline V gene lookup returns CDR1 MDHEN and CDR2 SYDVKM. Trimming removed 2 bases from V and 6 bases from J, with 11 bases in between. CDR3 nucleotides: TGTGCCAGCAGTTTAGGTAGTAGTCCTCAGCCCCAGCATTTT. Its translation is CASSLGSSPQPQHF.

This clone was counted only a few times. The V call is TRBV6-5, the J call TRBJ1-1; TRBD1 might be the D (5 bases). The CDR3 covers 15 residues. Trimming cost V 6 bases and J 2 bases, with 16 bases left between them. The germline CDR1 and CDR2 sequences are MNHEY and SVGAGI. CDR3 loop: CASSRGSPKNTEAFF. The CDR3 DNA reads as TGTGCCAGCAGCCGGGGCTCCCCCAAAAACACTGAAGCTTTCTTT.

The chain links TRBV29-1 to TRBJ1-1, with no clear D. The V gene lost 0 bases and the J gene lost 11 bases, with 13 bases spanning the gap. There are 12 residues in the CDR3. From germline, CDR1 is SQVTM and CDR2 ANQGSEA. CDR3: CSVEDIGSWAFF. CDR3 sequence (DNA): TGCAGCGTTGAAGATATAGGCTCTTGGGCTTTCTTT.

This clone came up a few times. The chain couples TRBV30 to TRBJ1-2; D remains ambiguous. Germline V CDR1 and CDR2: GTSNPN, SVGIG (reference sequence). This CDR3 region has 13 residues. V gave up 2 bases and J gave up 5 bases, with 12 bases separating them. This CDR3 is CAWSLQLHYGYTF. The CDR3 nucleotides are TGTGCCTGGAGTTTACAGCTTCATTATGGCTACACCTTC. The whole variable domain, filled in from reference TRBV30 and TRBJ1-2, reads SQTIHQWPATLVQPVGSPLSLECTVEGTSNPNLYWYRQAAGRGLQLLFYSVGIGQISSEVPQNLSASRPQDRQFILSSKKLLLSDSGFYLCAWSLQLHYGYTFGSGTRLTVV.

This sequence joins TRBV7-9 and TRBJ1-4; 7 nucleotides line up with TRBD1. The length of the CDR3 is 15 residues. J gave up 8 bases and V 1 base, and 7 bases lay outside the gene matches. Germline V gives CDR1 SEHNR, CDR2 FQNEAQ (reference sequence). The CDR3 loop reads CASSLGDSSGEKLFF. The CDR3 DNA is TGTGCCAGCAGCTTAGGGGACAGCTCAGGCGAAAAACTGTTTTTT.

The CDR3 spells CAWAVTSPGLYNEQFF. The DNA of the CDR3 is TGTGCCTGGGCAGTAACAAGCCCTGGCCTTTACAATGAGCAGTTCTTC. The genes are TRBV30 and TRBJ2-1; D unresolved. The V gene's germline CDR1 is GTSNPN and CDR2 SVGIG (reference sequence). This CDR3 contains 16 residues. The germline V and J ends were trimmed by 5 bases and 4 bases, with 21 bases remaining between them.

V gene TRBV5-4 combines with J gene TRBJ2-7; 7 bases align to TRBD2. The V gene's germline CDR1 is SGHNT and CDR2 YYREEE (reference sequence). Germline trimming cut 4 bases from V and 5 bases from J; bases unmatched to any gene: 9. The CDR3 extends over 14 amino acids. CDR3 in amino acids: CASSPSAGINEQYF. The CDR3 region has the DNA TGTGCCAGCAGCCCCTCAGCGGGGATCAACGAGCAGTACTTC.

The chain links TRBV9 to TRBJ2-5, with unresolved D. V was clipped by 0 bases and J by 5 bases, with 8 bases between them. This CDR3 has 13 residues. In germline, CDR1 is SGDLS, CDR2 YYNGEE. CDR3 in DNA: TGTGCCAGCAGCGTAGTACATACCGAGACCCAGTACTTC. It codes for CASSVVHTETQYF.

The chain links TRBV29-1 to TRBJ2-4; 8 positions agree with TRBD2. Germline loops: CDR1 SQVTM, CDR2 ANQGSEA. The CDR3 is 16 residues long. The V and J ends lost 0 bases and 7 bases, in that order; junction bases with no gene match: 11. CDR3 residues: CSVEDLRREGRNIQYF. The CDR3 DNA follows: TGCAGCGTTGAAGATCTTAGACGGGAGGGTAGGAACATTCAGTACTTC.

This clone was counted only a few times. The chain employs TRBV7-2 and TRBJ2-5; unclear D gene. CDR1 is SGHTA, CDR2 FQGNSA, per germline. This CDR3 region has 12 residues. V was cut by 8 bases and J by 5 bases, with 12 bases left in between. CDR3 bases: TGTGCCAGCGGGTCTAGGAAGGAGACCCAGTACTTC. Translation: CASGSRKETQYF.

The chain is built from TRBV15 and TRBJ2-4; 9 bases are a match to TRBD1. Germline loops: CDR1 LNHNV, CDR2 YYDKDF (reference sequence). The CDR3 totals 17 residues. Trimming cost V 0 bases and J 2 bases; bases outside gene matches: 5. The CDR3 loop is CATSRDRGTGPKNIQYF. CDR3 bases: TGTGCCACCAGCAGAGACCGCGGGACAGGGCCCAAAAACATTCAGTACTTC.

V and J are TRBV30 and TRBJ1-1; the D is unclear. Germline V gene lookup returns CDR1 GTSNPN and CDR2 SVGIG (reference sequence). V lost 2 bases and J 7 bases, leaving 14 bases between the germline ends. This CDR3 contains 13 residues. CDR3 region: CAWSPRQDGEAFF. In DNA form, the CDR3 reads TGTGCCTGGAGTCCCCGGCAGGATGGTGAAGCTTTCTTT. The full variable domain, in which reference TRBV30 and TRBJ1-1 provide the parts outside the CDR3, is SQTIHQWPATLVQPVGSPLSLECTVEGTSNPNLYWYRQAAGRGLQLLFYSVGIGQISSEVPQNLSASRPQDRQFILSSKKLLLSDSGFYLCAWSPRQDGEAFFGQGTRLTVV.

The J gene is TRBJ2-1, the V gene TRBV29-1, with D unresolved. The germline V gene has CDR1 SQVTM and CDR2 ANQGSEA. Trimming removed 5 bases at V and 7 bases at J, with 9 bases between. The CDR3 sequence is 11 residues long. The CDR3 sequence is CSVQIGNEQFF. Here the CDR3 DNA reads TGCAGCGTTCAAATTGGGAATGAGCAGTTCTTC.

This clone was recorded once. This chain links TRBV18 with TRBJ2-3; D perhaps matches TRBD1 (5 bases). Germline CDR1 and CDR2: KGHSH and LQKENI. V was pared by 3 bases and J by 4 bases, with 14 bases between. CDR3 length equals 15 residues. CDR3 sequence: CASSPDQGRPDTQYF. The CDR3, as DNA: TGTGCCAGCTCACCGGACCAGGGTCGGCCAGATACGCAGTATTTT.

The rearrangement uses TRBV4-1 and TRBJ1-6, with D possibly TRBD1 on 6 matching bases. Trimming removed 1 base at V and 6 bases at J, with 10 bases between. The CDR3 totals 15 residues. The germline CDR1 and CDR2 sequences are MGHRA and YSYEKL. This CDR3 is CASSQAGGRNSPLHF. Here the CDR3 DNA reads TGCGCCAGCAGCCAAGCGGGGGGGCGTAATTCACCCCTCCACTTT.